This T cell receptor (beta chain) was sequenced in a study of blood T cell repertoires in COVID-19 (dated by TCRdb to about 2020). In terms of the full investigation: The collaborator samples originated in the United States, Italy and Spain and spanned the acute and convalescent phases of COVID-19. The samples were drawn from the first 160 participants of the ongoing ImmuneRACE study and from 950 to 1,500 subjects provided by 6 global collaborators. The dataset comprised deeply sampled blood TCRbeta repertoires from subjects exposed to, actively infected with, or recovered from COVID-19. The prospective study material was composed of cDNA or gDNA derived from T cells, B-cell-depleted T cells, or PBMCs. Where available, HLA class I and class II types were taken from metadata supplied by the sample provider and were not determined by assay-based typing. The repertoires were released in a freely available public database intended as a resource for research on the immune response to SARS-CoV-2. Sample metadata almost always included a de-identified subject ID, COVID-19 status, age in years and sex.

A word on this clone: Its target antigen remains unknown. Nothing much larger sits one base from this clone, and base qualities are not available.

Collaborating institutions collected whole blood in K2EDTA tubes following their own protocols. Collaborator samples were shipped for TCRbeta analysis as frozen whole blood, isolated PBMCs, or DNA extracted from either sample type. Overall results and qualifications from the work: The quantity of clinical and demographic metadata differed by source and by participant and was supplied without curation.

TCRbeta CDR3 regions were amplified from genomic DNA by means of the immunoSEQ Assay, a bias-controlled multiplex PCR. The paper's data handling went like this. The number of nucleated cells in each sample was estimated from the amplification of reference gene primers within the assay. To quantify the absolute abundance of each unique TCRbeta CDR3 rearrangement, sequence reads were collapsed and filtered. For each sample, productive Simpson clonality was calculated by taking the square root of Simpson's diversity index across productive rearrangements. As stored in TCRdb, this immuneACCESS dataset retains in-frame rearrangements with V and J assigned. A fraction of the clones does not appear; measured against another copy, unresolved V genes explain less than half of the discrepancy, and the remainder lacks a known reason. V, J and clone size are taken as reported in that table, and D and trimming were inferred from the DNA itself. This sample lists about 210,000 clones; 89% were detected once. The ten largest clones represent about 4.8% of the sample.

The sequence was collected from a middle-aged woman with acute or convalescent COVID-19. The sequencing input was peripheral blood.

The CDR3 has the sequence CASSRQGFQYF. The nucleotide sequence reads as follows: TGTGCCAGTTCAAGACAGGGTTTCCAGTATTTT. The sequence links TRBV19 to TRBJ2-3; TRBD1 matches 7 bases in the middle. CDR1 and CDR2 are drawn from the germline V gene (reference sequence): LNHDA, SQIVND. Its CDR3 holds 11 amino acids, cysteine through phenylalanine. Only the CDR3 DNA stays, 33 bases, in frame from base 1. V and J are trimmed by 8 bases and 12 bases, and the gene matches miss 8 bases of the junction.